This is a list of T cell receptor beta chains from one sample in a study of CD4 T cells in relation to SARS-CoV-2 and coronaviruses. Their antigens are not known. This table comes from immunoSEQ multiplex PCR, and its TCRdb copy is limited to in-frame clones, with some not included. Of 20,000 to 25,000 clones in the sample, over 65% were seen once. The sequenced material came from CD4+ T cells from PBMCs, cultured in vitro. These TCRs come from a human donor in good health. Each CDR3 is given with its conserved first and last residue. Fields, in order: V gene, D gene, clone size, J gene, CDR3 DNA, CDR3 protein. D genes are given only for firm matches. Some rows have no size entry. The others give once, few or many, or a class for an expanded clone.

TRBV24-1,-,-,TRBJ2-1,TGTGCCACCAGTGCCGTATCGGGGGTCACGGAGCAGTTCTTC,CATSAVSGVTEQFF
TRBV24-1,-,few,TRBJ1-2,TGTGCCACCAATCCAGGGGCTTCTAACTATGGCTACACCTTC,CATNPGASNYGYTF
TRBV19,-,-,TRBJ2-1,TGTGCCAGTAGCCCGTCAAGGGTAGGCCATGGGTGGAATGAGCAGTTCTTC,CASSPSRVGHGWNEQFF
TRBV9,-,-,TRBJ2-7,TGTGCCAGCAGCGTAGCAAGGGGAGAGCAGTACTTC,CASSVARGEQYF
TRBV19,TRBD2,-,TRBJ2-3,TGTGCCAGTAGTATTACTAGCGGGGGGTTAGATACGCAGTATTTT,CASSITSGGLDTQYF
TRBV10-3,TRBD1,-,TRBJ2-7,TGTGCCATCACCCAGGGGACAGGGGTAGGATACGAGCAGTACTTC,CAITQGTGVGYEQYF
TRBV10-3,TRBD1,-,TRBJ2-3,TGTGCCATCAGTGGAACGCTCGCGAACAGGGGGTTCACAGATACGCAGTATTTT,CAISGTLANRGFTDTQYF
TRBV5-6,TRBD1,-,TRBJ1-2,TGTGCCAGCAGCTTGTACGGGCCGGGACAGGGGGCCAATGGCTACACCTTC,CASSLYGPGQGANGYTF
TRBV18,-,-,TRBJ1-6,TGTGCCAGCTCACCAGGCGCGGGGCCCAATTCACCCCTCCACTTT,CASSPGAGPNSPLHF
TRBV10-1,-,-,TRBJ1-5,TGCGCCAGCAGTGAGTCGGGCAGCAATCAGCCCCAGCATTTT,CASSESGSNQPQHF
TRBV29-1,-,few,TRBJ2-7,TGCAGCGCTCGACACTCTTCGGGGTACGAGCAGTACTTC,CSARHSSGYEQYF
TRBV2,TRBD1,-,TRBJ1-3,TGTGCCAGCAGTGAGCAGGGGGTTTATGGAAACACCATATATTTT,CASSEQGVYGNTIYF
TRBV10-3,TRBD1,-,TRBJ1-4,TGTGCCATCAGTGACGGGACAGGTCGTAATGAAAAACTGTTTTTT,CAISDGTGRNEKLFF
TRBV10-3,-,-,TRBJ1-2,TGTGCCATCAGTGTCTCCTTTTCCCCCTCTAACTATGGCTACACCTTC,CAISVSFSPSNYGYTF
TRBV9,-,few,TRBJ1-1,TGTGCCAGCAGCGTAAAGCCAGGAACCACTGAAGCTTTCTTT,CASSVKPGTTEAFF
TRBV5-1,TRBD1,-,TRBJ1-4,TGCGCCAGCAGCTTAGCCGGGACAGGCGATGAAAAACTGTTTTTT,CASSLAGTGDEKLFF
TRBV7-2,-,-,TRBJ1-2,TGTGCCAGCAGCTTAGACCCGACTCAATCCTATGGCTACACCTTC,CASSLDPTQSYGYTF
TRBV9,-,-,TRBJ2-5,TGTGCCAGCAGCCGACTCACTACCGGTTCACAGTACTTC,CASSRLTTGSQYF